Each of the 10 T cell receptor beta chains below was sequenced from the same sample in a study of beta chain features in type 1 diabetes. Study-level findings and limits: All four CD4+ subsets of Type 1 diabetes patients contained TCRB CDR3s that were moderately but significantly shorter.

As every portion of the isolated RNA was reverse transcribed, the sequencing read expressed TCRB transcripts. Method: immunoSEQ multiplex PCR; TCRdb's copy keeps in-frame clones and lacks some. Of 95,000 to 110,000 clones in the sample, around 30% were seen once. No antigens are known for them. The sample taken for sequencing was central memory CD4+ T cells from blood. The receptors shown here come from a woman aged 18-29 years with type 1 diabetes.

This clone was picked up many times. This sequence joins TRBV4-1 and TRBJ2-2, with 11 bases lining up with TRBD2. Germline CDR1 is MGHRA and CDR2 is YSYEKL. The CDR3 has 18 amino acids. J was trimmed by 5 bases and V by 5 bases; bases with no gene match: 13. CDR3 bases: TGCGCCAGCAGCAGCGTCATGGGACTAGCGGCCAAAACCGGGGAGCTGTTTTTT. This gives the protein CASSSVMGLAAKTGELFF.

The rearrangement joins TRBV18 to TRBJ2-2; 10 bases match TRBD1. The length of the CDR3 is 16 residues. J lost 2 bases, V lost 6 bases, and 6 bases had no gene match. Germline-derived CDR1 and CDR2 are KGHSH and LQKENI. CDR3 loop: CASSGQGVLNTGELFF. CDR3 in DNA: TGTGCCAGCTCTGGACAGGGGGTCCTCAACACCGGGGAGCTGTTTTTT. The variable domain in full, completed from reference TRBV18 and TRBJ2-2, reads NAGVMQNPRHLVRRRGQEARLRCSPMKGHSHVYWYRQLPEEGLKFMVYLQKENIIDESGMPKERFSAEFPKEGPSILRIQQVVRGDSAAYFCASSGQGVLNTGELFFGEGSRLTVL.

The sample holds a few counts of this clone. The V gene is TRBV29-1, the J gene TRBJ1-5; TRBD1 might be the D (6 bases). This CDR3 is 13 amino acids long. Germline CDR1 and CDR2: SQVTM and ANQGSEA. Trimming took 7 bases from V and 5 from J, leaving 15 bases between them. The CDR3 reads CSAGTSKDQPQHF. Here the CDR3 DNA reads TGCAGCGCCGGGACAAGTAAAGATCAGCCCCAGCATTTT.

The J gene is TRBJ2-3, the V gene TRBV7-2; D remains unclear. V was pared by 7 bases and J by 1 base, with 12 bases between. The CDR3 loop spans 14 amino acids. From germline, CDR1 is SGHTA and CDR2 FQGNSA. Here the CDR3 reads CASIPISGTDTQYF. The CDR3 DNA reads as TGTGCCAGCATACCTATCTCGGGCACAGATACGCAGTATTTT.

This clone was counted between two and nine times. The J gene is TRBJ2-7, the V gene TRBV7-2, with 7 bases matching TRBD2. J gave up 0 bases and V 5 bases, and 7 bases lay outside the gene matches. This CDR3 is 15 amino acids long. CDR1 and CDR2 (germline): SGHTA, FQGNSA. CDR3 nucleotides: TGTGCCAGCAGCCTCGGGGGGTTGAGCTCCTACGAGCAGTACTTC. Translation gives CASSLGGLSSYEQYF.

The chain joins TRBV28 to TRBJ2-3; 7 bases align to TRBD1. This CDR3 is built from 15 residues. Losses at the gene ends were 5 bases for V and 2 bases for J; bases not matched to a gene: 7. From germline, CDR1 is MDHEN and CDR2 SYDVKM. CDR3 in amino acids: CASSTLQGTTDTQYF. The CDR3 bases are TGTGCCAGCAGTACCCTACAGGGGACCACAGATACGCAGTATTTT.

This clone has only a few counts. This rearrangement joins TRBV18 to TRBJ1-1; 7 nucleotides agree with TRBD1. Germline CDR1 is KGHSH and CDR2 is LQKENI. J lost 6 bases, V lost 5 bases, and 6 bases had no gene match. The CDR3 consists of 13 residues. CDR3 DNA sequence: TGTGCCAGCTCAGTACAGGGGAAGGCTGAAGCTTTCTTT. It specifies CASSVQGKAEAFF.

This clone showed up just a few times. The chain combines TRBV30 with TRBJ1-2; tentatively, D is TRBD1 (5 bases). V dropped 2 bases and J dropped 2 bases, with 15 bases sitting between them. The CDR3 length is 15 residues. Germline values: CDR1 GTSNPN, CDR2 SVGIG (reference sequence). CDR3 residues: CAWSRRGGTNYGYTF. CDR3 nucleotides: TGTGCCTGGAGTAGGCGCGGGGGGACCAACTATGGCTACACCTTC. Full variable domain (remainder filled in from reference TRBV30 and TRBJ1-2): SQTIHQWPATLVQPVGSPLSLECTVEGTSNPNLYWYRQAAGRGLQLLFYSVGIGQISSEVPQNLSASRPQDRQFILSSKKLLLSDSGFYLCAWSRRGGTNYGYTFGSGTRLTVV.

This clone was observed a few times. The gene calls are TRBV21-1 and TRBJ2-7; the table's D gene call, TRBD1, was not cross checked with the DNA. TRBV21-1 is termed a pseudogene. The CDR3 length is 11 residues. The CDR3 loop reads CASIPDRREYV. CDR3 coding DNA: TGTGCCAGCATTCCGGACAGGCGAGAGTACGTC.

The chain uses TRBV5-1 and TRBJ2-3, with D maybe TRBD2 (6 bases). From germline, CDR1 is SGHRS and CDR2 YFSETQ. This CDR3 region has 16 residues. The germline V and J ends were trimmed by 0 bases and 1 base, with 12 bases remaining between them. CDR3 in DNA: TGCGCCAGCAGCTTGGCGGGGGACCCCCGCACAGATACGCAGTATTTT. It is translated as CASSLAGDPRTDTQYF.